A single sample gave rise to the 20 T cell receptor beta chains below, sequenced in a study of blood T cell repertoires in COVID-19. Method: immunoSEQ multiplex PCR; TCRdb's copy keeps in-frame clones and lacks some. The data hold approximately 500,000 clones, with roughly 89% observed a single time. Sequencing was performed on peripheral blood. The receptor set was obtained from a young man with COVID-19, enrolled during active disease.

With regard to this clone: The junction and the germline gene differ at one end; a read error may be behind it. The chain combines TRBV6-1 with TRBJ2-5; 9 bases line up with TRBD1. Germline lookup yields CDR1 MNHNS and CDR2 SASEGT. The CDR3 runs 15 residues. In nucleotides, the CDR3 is TGTGCCAGCAGAGAAGAAACAGGGGGCCTAGAGACCCAGTACTTC. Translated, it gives CASREETGGLETQYF.

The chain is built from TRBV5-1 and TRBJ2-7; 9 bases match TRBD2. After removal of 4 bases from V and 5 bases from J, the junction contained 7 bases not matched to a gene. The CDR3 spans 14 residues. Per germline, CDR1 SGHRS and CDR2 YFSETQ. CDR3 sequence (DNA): TGCGCCAGCAGCGCGGGGGGGGTCGAGGACGAGCAGTACTTC. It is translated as CASSAGGVEDEQYF.

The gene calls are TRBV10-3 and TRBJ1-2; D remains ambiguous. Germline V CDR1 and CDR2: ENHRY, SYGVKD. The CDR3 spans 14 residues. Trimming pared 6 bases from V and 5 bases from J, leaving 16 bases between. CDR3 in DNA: TGTGCCATCAGGGGAGACGGAGAACTATATGGCTACACCTTC. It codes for CAIRGDGELYGYTF.

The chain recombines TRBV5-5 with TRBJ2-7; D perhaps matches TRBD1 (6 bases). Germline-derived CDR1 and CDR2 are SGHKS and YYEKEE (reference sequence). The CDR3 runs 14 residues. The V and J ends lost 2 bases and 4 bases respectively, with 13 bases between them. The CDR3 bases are TGTGCCAGCAGCTTTGGGGGCCGGTTTTACGAGCAGTACTTC. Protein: CASSFGGRFYEQYF.

The DNA for the CDR3 is TGTGCCAGCAGCTTAGGAGTGGCTAGCGAGGTCTTAGAGACCCAGTACTTC. This sequence encodes CASSLGVASEVLETQYF. The chain recombines TRBV7-9 with TRBJ2-5; a weak D match, TRBD2 (6 bases). The germline V gene has CDR1 SEHNR and CDR2 FQNEAQ (reference sequence). This CDR3 is 17 amino acids long. V dropped 1 base and J dropped 4 bases, with 19 bases sitting between them.

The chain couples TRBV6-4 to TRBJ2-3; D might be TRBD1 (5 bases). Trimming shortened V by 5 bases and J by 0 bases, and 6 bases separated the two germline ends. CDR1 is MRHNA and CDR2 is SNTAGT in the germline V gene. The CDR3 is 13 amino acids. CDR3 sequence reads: CASSRQSTDTQYF. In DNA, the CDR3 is TGTGCCAGCAGTCGACAGAGCACAGATACGCAGTATTTT.

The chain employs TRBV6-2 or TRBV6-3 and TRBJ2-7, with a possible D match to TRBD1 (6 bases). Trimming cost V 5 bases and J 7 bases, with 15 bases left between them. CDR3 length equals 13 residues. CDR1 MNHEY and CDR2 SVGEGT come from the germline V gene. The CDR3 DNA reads TGTGCCAGCAGTCCCTGGGGGCGCGCGGAGCAGTACTTC. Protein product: CASSPWGRAEQYF.

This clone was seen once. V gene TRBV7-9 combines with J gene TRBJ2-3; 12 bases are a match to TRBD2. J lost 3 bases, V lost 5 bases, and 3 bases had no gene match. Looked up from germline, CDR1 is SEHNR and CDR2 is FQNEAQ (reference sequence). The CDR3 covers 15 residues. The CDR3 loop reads CASSRLAGVTDTQYF. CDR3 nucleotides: TGTGCCAGCAGCCGACTAGCGGGGGTGACAGATACGCAGTATTTT.

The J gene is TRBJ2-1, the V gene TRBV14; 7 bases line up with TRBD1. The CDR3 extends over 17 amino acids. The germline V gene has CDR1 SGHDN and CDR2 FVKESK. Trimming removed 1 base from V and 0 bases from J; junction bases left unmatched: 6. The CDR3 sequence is CASSQGRGKDSYNEQFF. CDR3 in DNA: TGTGCCAGCAGCCAAGGCAGGGGGAAGGACTCCTACAATGAGCAGTTCTTC.

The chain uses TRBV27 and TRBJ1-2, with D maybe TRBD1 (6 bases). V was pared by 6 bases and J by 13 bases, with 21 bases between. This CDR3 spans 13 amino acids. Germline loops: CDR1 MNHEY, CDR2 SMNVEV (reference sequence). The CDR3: CASRISGGQTCTF. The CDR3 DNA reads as TGTGCCAGCAGAATATCAGGAGGACAGACTTGCACCTTC.

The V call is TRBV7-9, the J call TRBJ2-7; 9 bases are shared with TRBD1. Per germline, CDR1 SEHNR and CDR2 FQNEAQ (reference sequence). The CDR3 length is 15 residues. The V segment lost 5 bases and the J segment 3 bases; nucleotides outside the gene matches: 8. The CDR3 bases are TGTGCCAGCAGCCCCGGGACAGGGACAATCTACGAGCAGTACTTC. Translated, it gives CASSPGTGTIYEQYF.

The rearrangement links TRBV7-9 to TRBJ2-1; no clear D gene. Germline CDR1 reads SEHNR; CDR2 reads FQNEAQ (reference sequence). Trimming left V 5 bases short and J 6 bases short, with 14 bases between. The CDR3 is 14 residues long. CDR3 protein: CASSPVARPNEQFF. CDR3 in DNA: TGTGCCAGCAGCCCCGTGGCGAGGCCCAATGAGCAGTTCTTC.

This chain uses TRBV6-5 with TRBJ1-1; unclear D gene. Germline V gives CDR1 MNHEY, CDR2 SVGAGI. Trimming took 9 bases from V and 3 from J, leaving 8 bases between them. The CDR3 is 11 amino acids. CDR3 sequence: CASERDTEAFF. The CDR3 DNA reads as TGTGCCAGTGAGAGAGACACTGAAGCTTTCTTT.

The CDR3 loop is CASSRERDTIYF. CDR3 nucleotides: TGTGCCTCCTCCAGGGAGCGGGACACCATATATTTT. This chain connects TRBV9 to TRBJ1-3; TRBD1 is a possible D gene (5 bases). Germline CDR1 reads SGDLS; CDR2 reads YYNGEE. V was shortened by 10 bases and J by 8 bases, with 16 bases between the two germline ends. The length of the CDR3 is 12 residues.

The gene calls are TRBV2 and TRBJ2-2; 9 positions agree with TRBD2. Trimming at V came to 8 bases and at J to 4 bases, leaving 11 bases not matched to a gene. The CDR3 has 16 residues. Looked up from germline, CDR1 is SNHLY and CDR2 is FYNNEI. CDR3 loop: CASGGAGGRSTGELFF. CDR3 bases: TGTGCCAGCGGGGGAGCGGGGGGCCGGAGCACCGGGGAGCTGTTTTTT.

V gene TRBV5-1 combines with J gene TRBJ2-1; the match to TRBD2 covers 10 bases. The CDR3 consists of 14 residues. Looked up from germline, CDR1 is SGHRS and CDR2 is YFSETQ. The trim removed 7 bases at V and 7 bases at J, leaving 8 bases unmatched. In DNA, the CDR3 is TGCGCCAGCGGTACTAGCGGGATAGGGAATGAGCAGTTCTTC. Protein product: CASGTSGIGNEQFF.

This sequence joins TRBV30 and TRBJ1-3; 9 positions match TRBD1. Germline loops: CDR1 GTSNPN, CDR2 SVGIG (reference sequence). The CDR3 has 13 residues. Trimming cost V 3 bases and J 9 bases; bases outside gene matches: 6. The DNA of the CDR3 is TGTGCCTGGAGCGTGGGACAGGGTGGCACCATATATTTT. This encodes CAWSVGQGGTIYF.

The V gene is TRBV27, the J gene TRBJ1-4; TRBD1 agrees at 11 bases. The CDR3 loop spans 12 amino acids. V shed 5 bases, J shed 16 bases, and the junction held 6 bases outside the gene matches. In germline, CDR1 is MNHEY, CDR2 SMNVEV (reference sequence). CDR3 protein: CASSGQGAEWFF. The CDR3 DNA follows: TGTGCCAGCAGTGGACAGGGGGCAGAATGGTTTTTT.

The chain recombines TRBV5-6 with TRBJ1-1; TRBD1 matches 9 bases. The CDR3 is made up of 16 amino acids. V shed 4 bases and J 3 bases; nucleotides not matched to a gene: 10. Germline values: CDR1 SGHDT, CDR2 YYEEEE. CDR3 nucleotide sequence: TGTGCCAGCAGCCCTGCCGACAGGGGGATAGACACTGAAGCTTTCTTT. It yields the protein CASSPADRGIDTEAFF.

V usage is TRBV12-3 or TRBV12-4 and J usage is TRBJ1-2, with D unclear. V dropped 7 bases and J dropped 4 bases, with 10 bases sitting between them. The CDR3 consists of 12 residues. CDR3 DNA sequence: TGTGCCAGCAAAACAGATGGCTATGGCTACACCTTC. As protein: CASKTDGYGYTF.